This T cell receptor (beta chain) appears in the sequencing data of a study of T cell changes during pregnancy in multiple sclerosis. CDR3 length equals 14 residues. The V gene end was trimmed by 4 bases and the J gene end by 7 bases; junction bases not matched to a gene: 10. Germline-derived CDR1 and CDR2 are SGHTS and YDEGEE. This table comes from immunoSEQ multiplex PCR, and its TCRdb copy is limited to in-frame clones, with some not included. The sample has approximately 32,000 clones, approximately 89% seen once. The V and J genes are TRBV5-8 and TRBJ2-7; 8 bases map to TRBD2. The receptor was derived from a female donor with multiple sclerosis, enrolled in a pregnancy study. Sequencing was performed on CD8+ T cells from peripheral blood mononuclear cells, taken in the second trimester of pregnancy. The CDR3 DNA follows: TGTGCCAGCAGCCCCGACCCGGGGGGGAAAGAGCAGTACTTC. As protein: CASSPDPGGKEQYF.